Below, 30 T cell receptor beta chains from the same sample are listed, as sequenced in a study of T cells in Graves' hyperthyroidism and ophthalmopathy. There were TCR beta CDR3 regions amplified from RNA transcripts. RT-PCR in the first round (using the HTBI primer set) targeted the TCR CDR3. TCRdb re-derived calls from the multiplex PCR reads in MiXCR, one entry per CDR3 protein. Found here are about 640,000 distinct CDR3 sequences, 20% of them singletons; the top ten hold roughly a third. The sample consisted of blood. The receptors stem from a man aged 25 to 40 with Graves' ophthalmopathy.

This chain joins TRBV5-1 and TRBJ2-1, with D possibly called TRBD1 or TRBD2 (5 bases each). V shed 0 bases and J shed 7 bases, with 11 bases lying between them. CDR3 length equals 14 residues. CDR1 SGHRS and CDR2 YFSETQ come from the germline V gene. DNA of the CDR3: TGCGCCAGCAGCTTGGGAGGGGCGCGGAATGAGCAGTTCTTC. This gives the protein CASSLGGARNEQFF. Filled out from reference TRBV5-1 and TRBJ2-1, the complete variable domain reads KAGVTQTPRYLIKTRGQQVTLSCSPISGHRSVSWYQQTPGQGLQFLFEYFSETQRNKGNFPGRFSGRQFSNSRSEMNVSTLELGDSALYLCASSLGGARNEQFFGPGTRLTVL.

This clonotype was detected a few times. The gene calls are TRBV10-3 and TRBJ2-3; TRBD2 might be the D (6 bases). The CDR3 has 14 residues. V was shortened by 2 bases and J by 6 bases, with 12 bases between the two germline ends. The germline gives CDR1 ENHRY, CDR2 SYGVKD. The CDR3 sequence: CAISERGGVDTQYF. CDR3 DNA: TGTGCCATCAGTGAGCGAGGAGGGGTGGATACGCAGTATTTT.

This clonotype was recorded many times. The chain uses TRBV11-2 and TRBJ1-2; no firm D call. The germline V and J ends were trimmed by 0 bases and 3 bases, with 8 bases remaining between them. The CDR3 runs to 14 residues. Germline V gives CDR1 SGHAT, CDR2 FQNNGV. In DNA, the CDR3 is TGTGCCAGCAGCTTAGACACATGGGACTATGGCTACACCTTC. It translates to CASSLDTWDYGYTF.

Many counts were recorded for this clonotype. The V gene is TRBV3-1, the J gene TRBJ1-6; tentative D call: TRBD1 (5 bases). Germline assignment: CDR1 LGHDT and CDR2 YNNKEL (reference sequence). This CDR3 is built from 17 residues. With 4 bases removed from V and 0 bases from J, the gap between germline ends came to 13 bases. CDR3: CASSRDPQSSYNSPLHF. The CDR3 bases are TGTGCCAGCAGCCGGGACCCCCAGAGCTCCTATAATTCACCCCTCCACTTT. The whole variable domain, filled in from reference TRBV3-1 and TRBJ1-6, reads DTAVSQTPKYLVTQMGNDKSIKCEQNLGHDTMYWYKQDSKKFLKIMFSYNNKELIINETVPNRFSPKSPDKAHLNLHINSLELGDSAVYFCASSRDPQSSYNSPLHFGNGTRLTVT.

This clonotype was observed many times. This chain uses TRBV2 with TRBJ2-5, with D possibly being TRBD1 (5 bases). The CDR3 covers 14 residues. Per germline, CDR1 SNHLY and CDR2 FYNNEI. Trimming took 5 bases from V and 2 from J, leaving 12 bases between them. As DNA, the CDR3 is TGTGCCAGCAGTTTGAAGCAGGGACAAGAGACCCAGTACTTC. Translating it yields CASSLKQGQETQYF.

The table lists this clonotype with a few counts. The CDR3: CASSPTGRERNSPLHF. The CDR3 DNA reads as TGTGCCAGCAGTCCCACAGGGAGGGAAAGAAATTCACCCCTCCACTTT. The chain joins TRBV28 to TRBJ1-6, with D tentatively TRBD1 (6 bases). Germline V gene sequence: CDR1 MDHEN, CDR2 SYDVKM. The V gene lost 5 bases and the J gene lost 7 bases, with 18 bases spanning the gap. This CDR3 spans 16 amino acids.

Many counts were recorded for this clonotype. J is TRBJ1-1 and V is TRBV12-3 or TRBV12-4, with D unresolved. The CDR3 is 12 residues long. Trimming took off 5 bases at V and 5 bases at J, with 9 bases between the two ends. This CDR3 reads CASSPSGTEAFF. For the CDR3, the DNA is TGTGCCAGCAGTCCGTCGGGAACTGAAGCTTTCTTT.

The chain is built from TRBV20-1 and TRBJ2-3, with D possibly TRBD1 on 5 matching bases. The CDR3 is 21 residues long. Trimming removed 3 bases from V and 0 bases from J, with 31 bases in between. Germline lookup yields CDR1 DFQATT and CDR2 SNEGSKA (reference sequence). The CDR3 region has the DNA TGCAGTGCTAGCGAGACCAACGAAGACGTAAGGCAGGGTATCAGCACAGATACGCAGTATTTT. Amino acids: CSASETNEDVRQGISTDTQYF.

This chain links TRBV6-1 with TRBJ2-7; TRBD1 is a possible D gene (5 bases). The CDR3 has 15 amino acids. The V gene's germline CDR1 is MNHNS and CDR2 SASEGT. V lost 7 bases and J 2 bases, leaving 18 bases between the germline ends. CDR3 DNA: TGTGCCAGCACCCCCGACGCAGGGTACGCCTACGAGCAGTACTTC. Encoded protein: CASTPDAGYAYEQYF.

This clonotype has a count of ten or more. V usage is TRBV7-2 and J usage is TRBJ2-3; D is perhaps TRBD1 (5 bases). Trimming took 3 bases from V and 2 from J, leaving 18 bases between them. Germline CDR1 SGHTA, CDR2 FQGNSA. This CDR3 is built from 17 residues. CDR3 DNA sequence: TGTGCCAGCAGCTTCAGGGTATCTACGGAGTCCACAGATACGCAGTATTTT. It encodes CASSFRVSTESTDTQYF. The variable domain in full, completed from reference TRBV7-2 and TRBJ2-3, reads GAGVSQSPSNKVTEKGKDVELRCDPISGHTALYWYRQSLGQGLEFLIYFQGNSAPDKSGLPSDRFSAERTGGSVSTLTIQRTQQEDSAVYLCASSFRVSTESTDTQYFGPGTRLTVL.

This clonotype has at least ten counts. The chain employs TRBV3-1 and TRBJ2-7, with 8 bases matching TRBD2. The CDR3 loop spans 14 amino acids. V was clipped by 4 bases and J by 6 bases; unmatched bases: 8. The germline V gene encodes CDR1 LGHDT and CDR2 YNNKEL (reference sequence). The CDR3 reads CASSRRGAVVEQYF. The CDR3 nucleotides read TGTGCCAGCAGCCGGCGGGGGGCGGTGGTCGAGCAGTACTTC.

This clonotype was counted many times. The V and J genes are TRBV12-3 or TRBV12-4 and TRBJ1-5; unclear D gene. This CDR3 comprises 12 residues. V lost 5 bases, J lost 3 bases, and 5 bases lay in between. The CDR3 protein is CASSPTNQPQHF. CDR3 bases: TGTGCCAGCAGTCCCACCAATCAGCCCCAGCATTTT.

This clonotype was detected a few times. Lacking the conserved final phenylalanine or tryptophan, this CDR3 likely reflects a read error. This chain uses TRBV28 with TRBJ1-1; no definite D call. Trimming shortened V by 3 bases and J by 1 base, and 6 bases separated the two germline ends. CDR1 MDHEN and CDR2 SYDVKM come from the germline V gene. This CDR3 region has 13 residues. The CDR3 loop reads CASSLGGNTEAFL. The CDR3 DNA sequence: TGTGCCAGCAGTTTGGGCGGGAACACTGAAGCTTTCCTT.

The table lists this clonotype with many counts. The chain combines TRBV24-1 with TRBJ2-1; 16 nucleotides agree with TRBD2. CDR1 is KGHDR, CDR2 SFDVKD, per germline. The V gene end was trimmed by 3 bases and the J gene end by 6 bases; junction bases not matched to a gene: 7. The CDR3 loop spans 18 amino acids. CDR3 DNA: TGTGCCACCAGTGATACAGGGACTAGCGGGAGGGCCAGCAATGAGCAGTTCTTC. It codes for CATSDTGTSGRASNEQFF.

The rearrangement uses TRBV30 and TRBJ1-6, with 7 bases lining up with TRBD1. V was pared by 2 bases and J by 2 bases, with 6 bases of the junction left unmatched. This CDR3 contains 16 residues. Per germline, CDR1 GTSNPN and CDR2 SVGIG (reference sequence). The CDR3 loop reads CAWSFQGGAYNSPLHF. DNA for the CDR3: TGTGCCTGGAGTTTTCAGGGGGGAGCCTATAATTCACCCCTCCACTTT.

This clonotype was observed at least ten times. The CDR3 nucleotides read TGCAGTGCTAGGCGGACTAGCGGGAGGGCCATGGGGGAGCAGTACTTC. Its translation: CSARRTSGRAMGEQYF. The chain uses TRBV20-1 and TRBJ2-7; 15 bases fit TRBD2. There are 16 residues in the CDR3. V lost 3 bases to trimming and J lost 7 bases; unmatched junction nucleotides: 10. CDR1 DFQATT and CDR2 SNEGSKA come from the germline V gene (reference sequence).

This clonotype appeared a few times. The chain joins TRBV6-5 to TRBJ1-1; 8 bases are shared with TRBD1. The CDR3 runs 12 residues. CDR1 is MNHEY and CDR2 is SVGAGI in the germline V gene. V gave up 3 bases and J gave up 9 bases; unmatched junction bases: 3. The CDR3 sequence: CASSYTGGKAFF. The CDR3 bases are TGTGCCAGCAGTTATACAGGGGGAAAAGCTTTCTTT.

This clonotype showed up many times. This rearrangement joins TRBV18 to TRBJ2-1; 7 nucleotides line up with TRBD1. This CDR3 comprises 15 residues. Germline V lookup: CDR1 KGHSH, CDR2 LQKENI. V shed 6 bases, J shed 2 bases, and the junction held 7 bases outside the gene matches. The CDR3 loop reads CASSGGDRAYNEQFF. CDR3 DNA sequence: TGTGCCAGCTCTGGGGGAGACAGGGCCTACAATGAGCAGTTCTTC.

This clonotype was observed a few times. Here the CDR3 DNA reads TGTGCCAGCAGTGAAGCGTGGGGGACAGGGTCGGTAGCGGCGAACACCGGGGAGCTGTTTTTT. This codes for CASSEAWGTGSVAANTGELFF. V is TRBV2 and J is TRBJ2-2; 9 bases line up with TRBD1. J lost 0 bases, V lost 0 bases, and 14 bases had no gene match. The CDR3 is 21 residues long. The V gene's germline CDR1 is SNHLY and CDR2 FYNNEI.

The rearrangement links TRBV4-3 to TRBJ2-3, with unresolved D. The CDR3 spans 18 residues. V lost 2 bases and J 3 bases, leaving 21 bases between the germline ends. Germline V gene sequence: CDR1 LGHNA, CDR2 YSLEER. CDR3 residues: CASSQKPSISLITDTQYF. CDR3 nucleotides: TGCGCCAGCAGCCAAAAACCCTCGATTAGCCTGATTACAGATACGCAGTATTTT.

The sample holds a few counts of this clonotype. The V and J genes are TRBV2 and TRBJ2-5; TRBD2 aligns across 14 bases. The CDR3 covers 13 residues. V was clipped by 7 bases and J by 12 bases; unmatched bases: 7. The V gene's germline CDR1 is SNHLY and CDR2 FYNNEI. CDR3 in DNA: TGTGCCAGCAAAGCCGGGACTAGCGGGAGTGAGTACTTC. Translating it yields CASKAGTSGSEYF.

This clonotype was found a few times. This chain connects TRBV10-1 to TRBJ2-3; 10 bases match TRBD2. Trimming removed 0 bases from V and 4 bases from J; junction bases left unmatched: 13. The CDR3 totals 19 residues. Germline loops: CDR1 WNHNN, CDR2 SYGVQD (reference sequence). CDR3 loop: CASSESKASGSLLADTQYF. DNA for the CDR3: TGCGCCAGCAGTGAGTCGAAGGCTAGCGGGAGCTTATTAGCAGATACGCAGTATTTT.

In nucleotides, the CDR3 is TGTGCCAGCAGCCATGCCGGGACAGGGGATGAAAAACTGTTTTTT. Residues: CASSHAGTGDEKLFF. The chain has TRBV3-1 and TRBJ1-4; TRBD1 matches 10 bases. V lost 3 bases, J lost 6 bases, and 4 bases stayed unmatched. This CDR3 contains 15 residues. In germline, CDR1 is LGHDT, CDR2 YNNKEL (reference sequence).

V is TRBV5-5 and J is TRBJ2-1; D not resolved. The CDR3 has 13 residues. Trimming removed 0 bases from V and 8 bases from J, with 9 bases in between. The V gene's germline CDR1 is SGHKS and CDR2 YYEKEE (reference sequence). CDR3 in amino acids: CASSLASFDEQFF. Here the CDR3 DNA reads TGTGCCAGCAGCTTGGCGAGTTTCGATGAGCAGTTCTTC.

This clonotype showed up just a few times. The chain carries TRBV30 and TRBJ2-1; 7 bases agree with TRBD2. CDR1 and CDR2 from the germline V gene are GTSNPN and SVGIG (reference sequence). V dropped 4 bases and J dropped 4; count of bases not matched to a gene: 10. The CDR3 loop spans 15 amino acids. The CDR3 sequence: CAWIRSGRQYNEQFF. The CDR3, as DNA: TGTGCCTGGATTAGATCCGGGAGGCAGTACAATGAGCAGTTCTTC.

This chain joins TRBV25-1 and TRBJ2-7; TRBD2 might be the D (6 bases). Trimming shortened V by 4 bases and J by 4 bases, and 17 bases separated the two germline ends. CDR1 and CDR2 (germline): MGHDK, SYGVNS. This CDR3 has 15 residues. The CDR3: CASSAPREVVYEQYF. CDR3 nucleotides: TGTGCCAGCAGTGCACCCAGGGAGGTTGTTTACGAGCAGTACTTC.

V usage is TRBV12-3 or TRBV12-4 and J usage is TRBJ1-5; no definite D call. V gave up 5 bases and J gave up 9 bases, with 14 bases separating them. This CDR3 spans 13 amino acids. CDR3 DNA sequence: TGTGCCAGCAGTAAAGGGTCCCGATGGCCCCAGCATTTT. Its translation: CASSKGSRWPQHF.

The chain is built from TRBV24-1 and TRBJ1-5; TRBD1 aligns across 8 bases. J gave up 3 bases and V 4 bases, and 4 bases lay outside the gene matches. This CDR3 spans 15 amino acids. The germline V gene has CDR1 KGHDR and CDR2 SFDVKD. The CDR3 region is CATSDATGANQPQHF. The CDR3 coding sequence is TGTGCCACCAGTGACGCGACAGGGGCCAATCAGCCCCAGCATTTT.

This chain links TRBV7-8 with TRBJ2-7; possibly TRBD2 for D (7 bases). The CDR3 length is 15 residues. Germline-derived CDR1 and CDR2 are SGHVS and FQNEAQ. Trimming pared 1 base from V and 3 bases from J, leaving 13 bases between. The CDR3 nucleotides read TGTGCCAGCAGCTTAGTCCAAGGGGGGGGCTACGAGCAGTACTTC. Translated: CASSLVQGGGYEQYF.

A few counts support this clonotype. The V call is TRBV6-1, the J call TRBJ2-1; 10 bases agree with TRBD2. The CDR3 runs 14 residues. V dropped 5 bases and J dropped 10; count of bases not matched to a gene: 8. Germline-derived CDR1 and CDR2 are MNHNS and SASEGT. The CDR3 region is CASSQTSSGGEQFF. CDR3 DNA: TGTGCCAGCAGTCAAACCTCTAGCGGGGGCGAGCAGTTCTTC.